The entry that follows covers one TCR beta chain sequence. No antigen is known for it. The identical CDR3 is also encoded by other nucleotide sequences in the sample. The entry originates in a study of shared clonotypes between healthy human individuals. Study-level findings and limits: It was only blood that was sampled, and tissue repertoires likely differ. Of the naive CD4 clonotypes, approximately 5% were shared across a handful of donors.

The authors' processing: Filtering differed because ImmunoSEQ produced junction-only sequences that carried no quality scores. The table came from immunoSEQ multiplex PCR; TCRdb's copy has only in-frame clones and leaves some out. V and J calls and clone size are as listed in that table; D and trimming were resolved from the DNA. The table lists roughly 1,600,000 clones, around 98.5% of them singletons. Memory CD4+ cells were the fraction left after CD45RA+ naive selection. The V end was cut by 0 bases, the J end by 3 bases, with 6 bases between. The CDR3 loop spans 13 amino acids. Germline lookup yields CDR1 KGHSH and CDR2 LQKENI.

The sequenced sample was naive CD4+ T cells sorted from blood. Subset of the sample: CD45RA+ positively selected. V usage is TRBV18 and J usage is TRBJ2-7; D possibly corresponds to TRBD1 (6 bases). This sequence originates from a man aged 25 to 40 in good health. Here the CDR3 DNA reads TGTGCCAGCTCACCACCAGGGGGCTACGAGCAGTACTTC. It codes for CASSPPGGYEQYF. Looking up the rest from reference TRBV18 and TRBJ2-7 gives the full variable domain: NAGVMQNPRHLVRRRGQEARLRCSPMKGHSHVYWYRQLPEEGLKFMVYLQKENIIDESGMPKERFSAEFPKEGPSILRIQQVVRGDSAAYFCASSPPGGYEQYFGPGTRLTVT.